The 27 T cell receptor beta chains below come from one sample, sequenced in a study of neurological immune-mediated disorders. Sample time point: longitudinal time-point 3. TCRdb reprocessed the 5' RACE reads via MiXCR and lists one record per CDR3 protein. This repertoire shows approximately 100,000 distinct CDR3 sequences, less than 14% found once; its top ten account for around 3.1%. Material: PBMCs. The origin of the receptors is a female donor with HTLV-1-associated myelopathy (HAM/TSP).

CDR3 protein: CASSLGGGVNNEQFF. Here the CDR3 DNA reads TGTGCCAGCAGTTTAGGGGGGGGGGTAAACAATGAGCAGTTCTTC. The rearrangement links TRBV12-3 or TRBV12-4 to TRBJ2-1; 7 nucleotides match TRBD2. This CDR3 spans 15 amino acids. V trimming: 1 base; J trimming: 5 bases; junction bases outside the gene matches: 5.

Many counts were recorded for this clonotype. CDR3 in DNA: TGCGCCAGCAGCCAAGGGCCCGGGGTCCCGGCGGACACTGAAGCTTTCTTT. This codes for CASSQGPGVPADTEAFF. The genes are TRBV4-1 and TRBJ1-1; D gene unclear. From germline, CDR1 is MGHRA and CDR2 YSYEKL. Trimming shortened V by 1 base and J by 3 bases, and 18 bases separated the two germline ends. CDR3 length: 17 amino acids.

This chain connects TRBV6-2 or TRBV6-3 to TRBJ2-1, with a tentative D call TRBD2 (5 bases). CDR1 is MNHEY and CDR2 is SVGEGT in the germline V gene. This CDR3 region has 16 residues. V dropped 2 bases and J dropped 4 bases, with 15 bases sitting between them. The chain's CDR3 is CASSYAGLFIYNEQFF. For the CDR3, the DNA is TGTGCCAGCAGTTACGCCGGACTCTTCATATACAATGAGCAGTTCTTC.

This clonotype was found many times. V and J are TRBV5-1 and TRBJ1-2; D not resolved. The V gene's germline CDR1 is SGHRS and CDR2 YFSETQ. The ends were cut back, 2 bases at V and 2 bases at J, with 10 bases in the middle. The CDR3 is 14 amino acids. Here the CDR3 reads CASSFGGANYGYTF. The CDR3 nucleotides read TGCGCCAGCAGCTTCGGAGGAGCAAACTATGGCTACACCTTC.

As for this clonotype: A much larger clone lies a single base off, so this may be a read error. The J gene is TRBJ1-5, the V gene TRBV20-1; 7 nucleotides align to TRBD1. Per germline, CDR1 DFQATT and CDR2 SNEGSKA (reference sequence). The CDR3 spans 15 residues. The chain's CDR3 is CGATRRTGGNQPQHF. The CDR3 DNA reads TGCGGCGCAACAAGAAGGACAGGAGGGAATCAGCCCCAGCATTTT.

This clonotype was counted at least ten times. This chain joins TRBV9 and TRBJ1-4; 7 nucleotides match TRBD1. Germline CDR1 and CDR2: SGDLS and YYNGEE. CDR3 length: 16 amino acids. V trimming: 4 bases; J trimming: 7 bases; junction bases outside the gene matches: 13. The DNA of the CDR3 is TGTGCCAGCAGCCTGGGACAGCCCAAAGAGGCTGAAAAACTGTTTTTT. It codes for CASSLGQPKEAEKLFF. The whole variable domain, remainder taken from reference TRBV9 and TRBJ1-4, is DSGVTQTPKHLITATGQRVTLRCSPRSGDLSVYWYQQSLDQGLQFLIQYYNGEERAKGNILERFSAQQFPDLHSELNLSSLELGDSALYFCASSLGQPKEAEKLFFGSGTQLSVL.

This clonotype was seen a handful of times. The chain employs TRBV11-2 and TRBJ1-5, with 7 bases matching TRBD1. Germline CDR1 reads SGHAT; CDR2 reads FQNNGV. J was trimmed by 2 bases and V by 5 bases; bases with no gene match: 0. This CDR3 region has 13 residues. The CDR3, as DNA: TGTGCCAGCAGCGGACAGGGCAATCAGCCCCAGCATTTT. Amino acid sequence: CASSGQGNQPQHF.

This clonotype was observed many times. The CDR3: CASSFREHTEAFF. CDR3 bases: TGTGCCAGCAGTTTTCGGGAACACACTGAAGCTTTCTTT. The V call is TRBV27, the J call TRBJ1-1; D not resolved. Germline loops: CDR1 MNHEY, CDR2 SMNVEV (reference sequence). The CDR3 is 13 residues long. V gave up 3 bases and J gave up 3 bases, with 8 bases separating them.

This clonotype came up many times. V gene TRBV27 combines with J gene TRBJ1-5; possibly TRBD1 for D (5 bases). V was cut by 10 bases and J by 0 bases, with 10 bases left in between. The CDR3 totals 13 residues. Per germline, CDR1 MNHEY and CDR2 SMNVEV (reference sequence). DNA for the CDR3: TGTGCCACCGCGGGGGGTAGCAATCAGCCCCAGCATTTT. Its protein is CATAGGSNQPQHF.

This clonotype was found a few times. The rearrangement uses TRBV12-3 or TRBV12-4 and TRBJ1-2; D gene uncertain. The CDR3 contains 12 residues. The ends were cut back, 3 bases at V and 7 bases at J, with 9 bases in the middle. The CDR3 DNA reads TGTGCCAGCAGTTTGAATGGAGTTGGCTACACCTTC. Its translation: CASSLNGVGYTF.

Many counts were recorded for this clonotype. The J gene is TRBJ2-3, the V gene TRBV9, with 8 bases aligning to TRBD1. This CDR3 comprises 16 residues. The V segment lost 3 bases and the J segment 6 bases; nucleotides outside the gene matches: 12. Germline CDR1 is SGDLS and CDR2 is YYNGEE. DNA for the CDR3: TGTGCCAGCAGCGGATACACGGGACAGGAGTACGATACGCAGTATTTT. This gives the protein CASSGYTGQEYDTQYF.

The gene calls are TRBV20-1 and TRBJ2-2; D is uncertain. Germline values: CDR1 DFQATT, CDR2 SNEGSKA (reference sequence). The CDR3 length is 15 residues. V was pared by 5 bases and J by 1 base, with 14 bases between. The CDR3 loop reads CSASPRQVNTGELFF. The CDR3 DNA is TGCAGTGCTTCCCCCCGGCAGGTGAACACCGGGGAGCTGTTTTTT.

This clonotype was seen repeatedly, ten times or more. This chain links TRBV4-1 with TRBJ2-7; TRBD1 aligns across 9 bases. Unmatched junction bases numbered 6, after V lost 0 bases and J lost 3 bases. CDR1 MGHRA and CDR2 YSYEKL come from the germline V gene. The CDR3 runs 16 residues. The CDR3 loop reads CASSQEATGGGYEQYF. CDR3 sequence (DNA): TGCGCCAGCAGCCAAGAGGCGACAGGGGGAGGCTACGAGCAGTACTTC.

The chain is built from TRBV11-2 and TRBJ1-1, with D possibly matching TRBD1 (5 bases). Deletions cut 5 bases from V and 4 bases from J, with 14 bases between. CDR3 length: 14 residues. Germline CDR1 SGHAT, CDR2 FQNNGV. Here the CDR3 reads CASSTHWGSTEAFF. CDR3 bases: TGTGCCAGCAGCACACATTGGGGGAGCACTGAAGCTTTCTTT.

In this sample, this clonotype turned up many times. This chain joins TRBV5-1 and TRBJ2-3; weak D call: TRBD2 (6 bases). The CDR3 has 13 residues. Germline CDR1 SGHRS, CDR2 YFSETQ. The V gene lost 4 bases and the J gene lost 6 bases, with 12 bases spanning the gap. CDR3 nucleotide sequence: TGCGCCAGCAGCGCGGGGCAGTCGGATACGCAGTATTTT. Protein product: CASSAGQSDTQYF.

This clonotype was observed many times. The chain carries TRBV20-1 and TRBJ2-5; 7 bases are shared with TRBD2. The junction had 12 bases not matched to a gene; V was cut back by 4 bases and J by 7 bases. Per the germline V gene, CDR1 is DFQATT and CDR2 is SNEGSKA (reference sequence). The CDR3 spans 14 residues. The CDR3 reads CSATRGGISGTQYF. DNA of the CDR3: TGCAGTGCTACTCGGGGAGGGATCTCAGGGACCCAGTACTTC.

This clonotype was observed a few times. DNA of the CDR3: TGTGCCAGCAGCATAGGGGTAGGCACCGGGGAGCTGTTTTTT. Translation: CASSIGVGTGELFF. The J gene is TRBJ2-2, the V gene TRBV7-2; D possibly corresponds to TRBD1 (5 bases). V lost 5 bases, J lost 4 bases, and 11 bases lay in between. This CDR3 spans 14 amino acids. Per germline, CDR1 SGHTA and CDR2 FQGNSA.

This clonotype was detected many times. The rearrangement joins TRBV7-3 to TRBJ2-3; D remains unclear. Germline V gene data show CDR1 as SGHTA and CDR2 as FQGTGA. Trimming left V 1 base short and J 6 bases short, with 8 bases between. The CDR3 has 13 amino acids. As DNA, the CDR3 is TGTGCCAGCAGCTTAAGAGGCGTGGATACGCAGTATTTT. This gives the protein CASSLRGVDTQYF.

This clonotype was seen at least ten times. The chain couples TRBV2 to TRBJ2-5, with D uncertain. The CDR3 has 12 residues. Germline V gene data show CDR1 as SNHLY and CDR2 as FYNNEI. Between the trimmed V and J ends, which lost 7 bases and 6 bases, there was a span of 12 bases. This CDR3 reads CASKYSEQTQYF. For the CDR3, the DNA is TGTGCCAGCAAATACTCTGAACAGACCCAGTACTTC.

This clonotype was found many times. CDR3 protein: CASSQDPGRGGELFF. The CDR3 coding sequence is TGCGCCAGCAGCCAAGATCCAGGGAGAGGCGGGGAGCTGTTTTTT. The chain employs TRBV4-1 and TRBJ2-2; D may correspond to TRBD1 or TRBD2 (5 bases each). Germline-derived CDR1 and CDR2 are MGHRA and YSYEKL. The V end was cut by 0 bases, the J end by 7 bases, with 12 bases between. The CDR3 is made up of 15 amino acids.

This clonotype was observed many times. The chain uses TRBV20-1 and TRBJ2-3, with TRBD2 as a possible D gene (6 bases). The germline CDR1 and CDR2 sequences are DFQATT and SNEGSKA (reference sequence). The ends were cut back, 3 bases at V and 4 bases at J, with 11 bases in the middle. The CDR3 spans 13 residues. Here the CDR3 DNA reads TGCAGTGCTAGGCGGGGCCGCGCAGATACGCAGTATTTT. This encodes CSARRGRADTQYF.

The table lists this clonotype with many counts. The chain is built from TRBV5-1 and TRBJ2-4, with 9 bases fitting TRBD2. V shed 3 bases, J shed 0 bases, and the junction held 4 bases outside the gene matches. The CDR3 has 16 amino acids. Germline V lookup: CDR1 SGHRS, CDR2 YFSETQ. The CDR3 is CASSYSGGIAKNIQYF. CDR3 bases: TGCGCCAGCAGCTATAGCGGGGGAATAGCCAAAAACATTCAGTACTTC. Together with reference TRBV5-1 and TRBJ2-4, the CDR3 gives the full variable domain: KAGVTQTPRYLIKTRGQQVTLSCSPISGHRSVSWYQQTPGQGLQFLFEYFSETQRNKGNFPGRFSGRQFSNSRSEMNVSTLELGDSALYLCASSYSGGIAKNIQYFGAGTRLSVL.

This clonotype showed up many times. The rearrangement links TRBV20-1 to TRBJ2-2, with D tentatively TRBD1 (5 bases). CDR1 is DFQATT and CDR2 is SNEGSKA in the germline V gene (reference sequence). Trimming took off 8 bases at V and 6 bases at J, with 19 bases between the two ends. The CDR3 has 14 residues. CDR3 sequence (DNA): TGCAGTACCAGACAGTCAGGTTTAGCCGGGGAGCTGTTTTTT. Protein product: CSTRQSGLAGELFF.

This clonotype was observed many times. The V gene is TRBV10-3, the J gene TRBJ2-3; D is unresolved. The length of the CDR3 is 15 residues. Trimming took off 6 bases at V and 0 bases at J, with 13 bases between the two ends. Germline loops: CDR1 ENHRY, CDR2 SYGVKD. In DNA, the CDR3 is TGTGCCATCAGCGGAGACCCGACTAGCACAGATACGCAGTATTTT. This translates into CAISGDPTSTDTQYF.

This clonotype was seen repeatedly, ten times or more. This chain links TRBV5-1 with TRBJ2-2; D gene unclear. With 0 bases removed from V and 1 base from J, the gap between germline ends came to 4 bases. Per germline, CDR1 SGHRS and CDR2 YFSETQ. The CDR3 runs to 14 residues. The CDR3, as DNA: TGCGCCAGCAGCTTGGAACAGAACACCGGGGAGCTGTTTTTT. Protein product: CASSLEQNTGELFF.

This clonotype was recorded at least ten times. This chain joins TRBV7-3 and TRBJ1-6; perhaps TRBD1 as D (5 bases). CDR3 length: 13 amino acids. Per germline, CDR1 SGHTA and CDR2 FQGTGA. Trimming removed 2 bases at V and 13 bases at J, with 12 bases between. CDR3 nucleotides: TGTGCCAGCAGCTTAGGGGGAAAGGGGCCCCTCCACTTT. Protein sequence: CASSLGGKGPLHF.

V and J are TRBV10-3 and TRBJ1-5; D gene uncertain. CDR3 length: 14 residues. From germline, CDR1 is ENHRY and CDR2 SYGVKD. Deletions cut 6 bases from V and 4 bases from J, with 13 bases between. CDR3 in DNA: TGTGCCATCAGATTATACACAGAGAATCAGCCCCAGCATTTT. Protein sequence: CAIRLYTENQPQHF.